A single sample is the source of the 32 T cell receptor beta chains below, sequenced in a study of tumor and adjacent non-tumor tissue in lung cancer. A modified ARM-PCR protocol with three rounds of nested PCR amplified TCRbeta. MiXCR, run by TCRdb on the multiplex PCR reads, gives a single entry per CDR3 protein. The repertoire includes more than 60,000 distinct CDR3 sequences, roughly 73% of them detected once, and more than 10% sits in the top ten. RNA was extracted from bulk tissue without any cell sorting. The sequenced sample was lung tumor tissue. These receptors were taken from a woman between 45 and 60 years old with non-small cell lung cancer.

To note about this clonotype: A read error may account for a junction end that differs from germline. The chain recombines TRBV5-6 with TRBJ2-1; maybe TRBD2 (7 bases). The CDR3 length is 15 residues. Germline loops: CDR1 SGHDT, CDR2 YYEEEE. The CDR3 loop is CVSRLGGPPYNEQFF. DNA for the CDR3: TGTGTCAGCAGGTTGGGGGGGCCCCCCTACAATGAGCAGTTCTTC.

This clonotype was picked up one time. One end of the junction fails to match germline, which may point to a read error. J is TRBJ2-2 and V is TRBV4-1, with D perhaps given as TRBD1 or TRBD2 (5 bases each). Germline assignment: CDR1 MGHRA and CDR2 YSYEKL. The CDR3 totals 13 residues. CDR3 loop: CATTWGNIGEMFF. Written as DNA, the CDR3 is TGCGCCACCACCTGGGGGAACATCGGGGAGATGTTTTTT.

As regards this clonotype: The junction and the germline gene differ at one end; a read error may be behind it. The chain couples TRBV12-3 or TRBV12-4 to TRBJ2-7; possibly TRBD1 for D (5 bases). The CDR3 sequence is 15 residues long. CDR3 loop: CASSQGASNSYEQCF. CDR3 nucleotides: TGTGCCAGCAGTCAAGGGGCGAGCAACTCCTACGAGCAGTGCTTC.

The V call is TRBV30, the J call TRBJ2-1; no clear D gene. The CDR3 runs to 13 residues. V was clipped by 8 bases and J by 8 bases, with 19 bases between them. Per germline, CDR1 GTSNPN and CDR2 SVGIG (reference sequence). This CDR3 is CAGNVSPADEQFF. The CDR3 DNA sequence: TGTGCCGGGAATGTGTCTCCCGCGGATGAGCAGTTCTTC. The full variable domain, rest sourced from reference TRBV30 and TRBJ2-1, is SQTIHQWPATLVQPVGSPLSLECTVEGTSNPNLYWYRQAAGRGLQLLFYSVGIGQISSEVPQNLSASRPQDRQFILSSKKLLLSDSGFYLCAGNVSPADEQFFGPGTRLTVL.

On this clonotype: A much larger clone sits a single nucleotide away, making a read error possible. The chain couples TRBV12-3 or TRBV12-4 to TRBJ1-5; D ambiguous. This CDR3 is built from 14 residues. Here the CDR3 reads CVSSLREDDQPQHF. The CDR3 DNA is TGTGTCAGCAGTTTAAGGGAAGACGATCAGCCCCAGCATTTT.

A word on this clonotype: A much larger clonotype is one base distant, so this may be a read error. The chain uses TRBV24-1 and TRBJ1-2; D is perhaps TRBD1 (5 bases). CDR3 size: 15 residues. Per the germline V gene, CDR1 is KGHDR and CDR2 is SFDVKD. Trimming took 4 bases from V and 5 from J, leaving 16 bases between them. The CDR3 loop reads CATSESGTGHYGYTF. The CDR3 DNA sequence: TGTGCCACCAGTGAATCCGGGACCGGCCATTATGGCTACACCTTC.

This clonotype was counted many times. The CDR3 DNA follows: TGTGCCAGCTCCCAGCGGGAGGCCGGTGAGCAGTTCTTC. The encoded protein is CASSQREAGEQFF. The genes are TRBV6-4 and TRBJ2-1, with 9 bases matching TRBD2. CDR3 length equals 13 residues. The germline gives CDR1 MRHNA, CDR2 SNTAGT. J gave up 9 bases and V 8 bases, and 8 bases lay outside the gene matches.

J is TRBJ2-2 and V is TRBV6-5; D perhaps matches TRBD1 (6 bases). In germline, CDR1 is MNHEY, CDR2 SVGAGI. The CDR3 sequence is 16 residues long. V was pared by 3 bases and J by 1 base, with 12 bases between. This CDR3 is CASSYLGQQNTGELFF. The CDR3 coding sequence is TGTGCCAGCAGTTATTTGGGACAACAGAACACCGGGGAGCTGTTTTTT.

This clonotype was seen only once. A single base separates this from a much larger clone, so it may be a read error. This chain links TRBV5-1 with TRBJ2-1, with 13 bases that match TRBD2. The CDR3 loop spans 15 amino acids. The germline gives CDR1 SGHRS, CDR2 YFSETQ. The CDR3 region has the DNA TGCGCCAGCAGCTCGGGACTAGCGGGGAACAAAGAGCAGTTCTTC. This sequence encodes CASSSGLAGNKEQFF.

In the case of this clonotype: No DNA is shown, since the ends of the CDR3 on it are uncertain; the CDR3 is the one TCRdb lists. The rearrangement joins TRBV11-2 to TRBJ2-3. A total of 14 residues make up the CDR3, ends included. CDR1 is SGHAT, CDR2 FQNNGV, per germline. This chain's CDR3 is CTSSFGTGTDTQYF.

Comment on this clonotype: Here the CDR3 omits its conserved ending phenylalanine or tryptophan, so a read error is the likely source. The limits of the CDR3 on the DNA are not certain, so only TCRdb's listed CDR3 is given. This chain connects TRBV6-5 to TRBJ1-1; the DNA was not compared with TRBD1, the D call given in the table. Termini included, the CDR3 measures 15 amino acids. Germline CDR1 and CDR2: MNHEY and SVGAGI. The CDR3 region is CVISYSSQGSTEALS.

About this clonotype: Its ends do not fully match the called genes, so a read error is possible. The chain carries TRBV6-1 and TRBJ2-3; 11 positions match TRBD2. This CDR3 contains 16 residues. Germline lookup yields CDR1 MNHNS and CDR2 SASEGT. CDR3 protein: CANSGTLAGGRNTQYF. The CDR3 nucleotides read TGTGCCAACAGTGGGACCTTAGCGGGAGGGCGCAATACGCAGTATTTT.

Comment on this clonotype: It may be a read error: a sequence one base away is much more abundant. The chain recombines TRBV6-6 with TRBJ1-3; D uncertain. The CDR3 contains 13 residues. From germline, CDR1 is MNHNY and CDR2 SVGAGI (reference sequence). Trimming shortened V by 11 bases and J by 10 bases, and 21 bases separated the two germline ends. In DNA, the CDR3 is TGTGCCGGCAACGTCGGGCAGTATGATACCATATATTTT. Protein: CAGNVGQYDTIYF.

Concerning this clonotype itself: The germline gene is not matched at one end of the junction; a read error may be the cause. The gene calls are TRBV20-1 and TRBJ2-7; 8 nucleotides agree with TRBD2. This CDR3 spans 14 amino acids. In germline, CDR1 is DFQATT, CDR2 SNEGSKA (reference sequence). CDR3 in DNA: TGCACTGCTGGAGCAACTAGCGGATCCTACGAGCGGTATTTC. It yields the protein CTAGATSGSYERYF.

Of note for this clonotype: Because the CDR3 is missing its conserved closing phenylalanine or tryptophan, this is likely a read error. For the CDR3, the DNA is TGCGCCAGCAGCCAAGATCGGAAGGGTCATCAGTTCTCC. Translation gives CASSQDRKGHQFS. The chain couples TRBV4-1 to TRBJ2-1; D is undetermined. The CDR3 is 13 residues long. Trimming removed 0 bases at V and 13 bases at J, with 13 bases between. Germline CDR1 reads MGHRA; CDR2 reads YSYEKL.

On this clonotype: A clone one base away is much larger, so this may be a read error. This chain uses TRBV20-1 with TRBJ2-1; 8 bases are shared with TRBD2. The CDR3 is 15 residues long. V lost 7 bases to trimming and J lost 7 bases; unmatched junction nucleotides: 15. The germline V gene encodes CDR1 DFQATT and CDR2 SNEGSKA (reference sequence). CDR3: CSGAPPGGGNNEQFF. CDR3 in DNA: TGCAGTGGTGCGCCTCCCGGGGGGGGGAATAATGAGCAGTTCTTC.

This clonotype was seen a handful of times. Its ends do not fully match the called genes, so a read error is possible. The genes are TRBV4-2 and TRBJ1-5, with unresolved D. Germline-derived CDR1 and CDR2 are LGHNA and YNFKEQ. The CDR3 length is 15 residues. CDR3 residues: CANSQDLTSIRPQHF. In DNA, the CDR3 is TGTGCCAACAGCCAAGACCTCACTAGCATTCGGCCCCAGCATTTT.

The chain recombines TRBV29-1 with TRBJ1-4; D is ambiguous. With 7 bases removed from V and 6 bases from J, the gap between germline ends came to 15 bases. The CDR3 is 13 amino acids. Germline CDR1 and CDR2: SQVTM and ANQGSEA. The CDR3 here is CSATTAAYEKLFF. The CDR3 DNA sequence: TGCAGCGCCACTACTGCAGCTTATGAAAAACTGTTTTTT. The variable domain in full, with the rest retrieved from reference TRBV29-1 and TRBJ1-4, is SAVISQKPSRDICQRGTSLTIQCQVDSQVTMMFWYRQQPGQSLTLIATANQGSEATYESGFVIDKFPISRPNLTFSTLTVSNMSPEDSSIYLCSATTAAYEKLFFGSGTQLSVL.

This sequence joins TRBV28 and TRBJ2-3; D unclear. V lost 6 bases and J 14 bases, leaving 24 bases between the germline ends. The CDR3 sequence is 14 residues long. Germline CDR1 is MDHEN and CDR2 is SYDVKM. The CDR3 nucleotides read TGTGCCAGCAGCTCACAGTCTTACACAGATACGTGGTATTTT. Residues: CASSSQSYTDTWYF.

With regard to this clonotype: This could be a read error, since a much larger clone is one nucleotide away. This chain uses TRBV5-1 with TRBJ2-3; 7 bases fit TRBD2. Unmatched junction bases numbered 9, after V lost 0 bases and J lost 5 bases. The CDR3 loop spans 16 amino acids. Germline assignment: CDR1 SGHRS and CDR2 YFSETQ. The CDR3 sequence is CASSLDGGRSLDTQYF. CDR3 DNA sequence: TGCGCCAGCAGCTTGGATGGCGGGAGAAGTCTAGATACGCAGTATTTT. The full variable domain, completed using reference TRBV5-1 and TRBJ2-3, is KAGVTQTPRYLIKTRGQQVTLSCSPISGHRSVSWYQQTPGQGLQFLFEYFSETQRNKGNFPGRFSGRQFSNSRSEMNVSTLELGDSALYLCASSLDGGRSLDTQYFGPGTRLTVL.

In the case of this clonotype: Germline is not matched at one junction end, which may reflect a read error. This chain links TRBV6-5 with TRBJ2-1; TRBD2 aligns across 12 bases. This CDR3 has 16 residues. Germline V gene sequence: CDR1 MNHEY, CDR2 SVGAGI. The DNA of the CDR3 is TGTGCCAGCTGCCCCCCGACTAGCGGGAGCTCCCATGACCAGTTCTTC. It yields the protein CASCPPTSGSSHDQFF.

This clonotype came up once. Germline and junction disagree at one end, which may indicate a read error. The rearrangement joins TRBV11-1 to TRBJ2-1, with D perhaps matching TRBD2 (5 bases). This CDR3 contains 14 residues. CDR1 and CDR2 from the germline V gene are SGHAT and FQDESV (reference sequence). In nucleotides, the CDR3 is TGTGCCAGTAGCTTAAGAGGGAGCTGGTATGAGCAGTTCTTC. The encoded protein is CASSLRGSWYEQFF.

Concerning this clonotype: The junction differs from germline at one of its ends, possibly a read error. This chain uses TRBV5-6 with TRBJ2-3; possibly TRBD2 for D (6 bases). This CDR3 is built from 14 residues. Germline values: CDR1 SGHDT, CDR2 YYEEEE. In DNA form, the CDR3 reads TGTGCCAACAGCATGAGGACGGGACTAGATACGCAGTATTTT. It yields the protein CANSMRTGLDTQYF.

In the case of this clonotype: The junction shows a germline mismatch at one end, possibly a read error. The CDR3 DNA reads as TGTGCCAGCAGCCAAACCTCCGCTAGCGCCGCCGGGGAGCTGCTTTTT. Residues: CASSQTSASAAGELLF. The chain uses TRBV4-1 and TRBJ2-2; tentative D call: TRBD2 (6 bases). This CDR3 is 16 amino acids long. From germline, CDR1 is MGHRA and CDR2 YSYEKL.

The CDR3 spells CASSAWTSGYNEQFF. The CDR3 nucleotides read TGTGCCAGCAGCGCCTGGACTAGCGGATACAATGAGCAGTTCTTC. V usage is TRBV6-4 and J usage is TRBJ2-1; 10 nucleotides align to TRBD2. The germline V gene encodes CDR1 MRHNA and CDR2 SNTAGT. The V gene end was trimmed by 6 bases and the J gene end by 4 bases; junction bases not matched to a gene: 6. This CDR3 is built from 15 residues.

Concerning this clonotype: The junction does not match germline at one end; this may be a read error. This chain connects TRBV11-2 to TRBJ2-3; no clear D gene. CDR1 and CDR2 (germline): SGHAT, FQNNGV. There are 14 residues in the CDR3. In nucleotides, the CDR3 is TGTGTCAGCAGCTTATGGCCCCGCATAGATACGCAGTATTTT. Its translation: CVSSLWPRIDTQYF.

This clonotype was seen many times. The J gene is TRBJ1-1, the V gene TRBV6-5, with D hard to call. Between the trimmed V and J ends, which lost 5 bases and 2 bases, there was a span of 0 bases. Germline V gene data show CDR1 as MNHEY and CDR2 as SVGAGI. The CDR3 contains 10 residues. Here the CDR3 reads CASSNTEAFF. CDR3 coding DNA: TGTGCCAGCAGTAACACTGAAGCTTTCTTT.

In regard to this clonotype: One junction end disagrees with the germline gene, perhaps due to a read error. The chain has TRBV11-1 and TRBJ2-3; no firm D call. Germline CDR1 is SGHAT and CDR2 is FQDESV (reference sequence). CDR3 size: 14 residues. The CDR3 nucleotides read TGTGCCAGCTGTGCGCGACTCGACACAGACACGCAGTATTTT. Protein sequence: CASCARLDTDTQYF.

The chain carries TRBV2 and TRBJ2-2; unclear D gene. V was trimmed by 7 bases and J by 0 bases, leaving 12 bases between them. The germline V gene encodes CDR1 SNHLY and CDR2 FYNNEI. CDR3 length: 15 amino acids. The CDR3 is CASTQDGTNTGELFF. The CDR3 DNA reads TGTGCCAGCACCCAGGATGGGACGAACACCGGGGAGCTGTTTTTT.

Note on this clonotype: The CDR3 end shows no conserved phenylalanine or tryptophan, and so a read error is likely. V usage is TRBV6-1 and J usage is TRBJ2-5, with D maybe TRBD1 (6 bases). The germline V gene has CDR1 MNHNS and CDR2 SASEGT. The V and J ends lost 11 bases and 2 bases respectively, with 18 bases between them. The CDR3 is made up of 14 amino acids. The CDR3 is CAGHQGQGQETQYL. The DNA for the CDR3 is TGTGCCGGCCACCAGGGGCAGGGTCAAGAGACCCAGTACTTA.

In regard to this clonotype: A much larger clone lies one base from this, so it may be a read error. V gene TRBV5-1 combines with J gene TRBJ2-3, with D possibly TRBD1 on 5 matching bases. The CDR3 covers 16 residues. Germline lookup yields CDR1 SGHRS and CDR2 YFSETQ. As DNA, the CDR3 is TGCACCAGCAGCTTAAATCCGGCAGGGAACACAGATACGCAGTATTTT. This sequence encodes CTSSLNPAGNTDTQYF. The whole variable domain, filled in from reference TRBV5-1 and TRBJ2-3, reads KAGVTQTPRYLIKTRGQQVTLSCSPISGHRSVSWYQQTPGQGLQFLFEYFSETQRNKGNFPGRFSGRQFSNSRSEMNVSTLELGDSALYLCTSSLNPAGNTDTQYFGPGTRLTVL.

To note about this clonotype: Its ends do not fully match the called genes, so a read error is possible. The chain combines TRBV11-1 with TRBJ2-7; D ambiguous. CDR3 length: 13 residues. Germline CDR1 is SGHAT and CDR2 is FQDESV (reference sequence). CDR3 in DNA: TGTGCCAGTAGGTTAGCATCTGTGCCCGAGCAGTACTTT. It codes for CASRLASVPEQYF.